This T cell receptor beta chain originates from a study of shared clonotypes between healthy human individuals. Study in general: The donor group consisted of two women and three men, aged 18 to 49. The study's findings and limits: In several donors, 4.5% to 5.5% of naive CD4 clonotypes appeared in common. Generation probabilities were higher for clonotypes shared across all four sorted-subset donors than for unshared ones.

Across several immunoSEQ plates, the genomic DNA of each subset was split evenly. Method: immunoSEQ multiplex PCR; TCRdb's copy keeps in-frame clones and lacks some. The sample has some 980,000 clones; less than 85% are singletons. As to this clone: Antigen: not known.

The CDR3 has 15 amino acids. V lost 1 base to trimming and J lost 1 base, with 10 bases between them. Germline V lookup: CDR1 SGHAT, CDR2 FQNNGV. The genes are TRBV11-2 and TRBJ1-2; D ambiguous. Material: memory CD4+ T cells sorted from blood. The subset is: CD45RA-negative fraction. The sequence was collected from a man younger than 35 in good health. Here the CDR3 reads CASSLVGRLNYGYTF. CDR3 nucleotides: TGTGCCAGCAGCTTAGTAGGCAGACTTAACTATGGCTACACCTTC.